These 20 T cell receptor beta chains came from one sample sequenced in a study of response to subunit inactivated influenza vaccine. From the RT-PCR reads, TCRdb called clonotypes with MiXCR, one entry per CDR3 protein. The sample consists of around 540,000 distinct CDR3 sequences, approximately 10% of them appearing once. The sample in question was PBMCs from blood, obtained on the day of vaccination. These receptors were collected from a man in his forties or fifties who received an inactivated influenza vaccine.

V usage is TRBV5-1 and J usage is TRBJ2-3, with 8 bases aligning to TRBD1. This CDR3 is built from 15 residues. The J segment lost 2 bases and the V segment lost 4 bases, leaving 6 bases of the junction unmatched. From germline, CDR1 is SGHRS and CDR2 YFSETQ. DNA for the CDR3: TGCGCCAGCAGCCCGGACAGGGCGAACACAGATACGCAGTATTTT. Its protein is CASSPDRANTDTQYF.

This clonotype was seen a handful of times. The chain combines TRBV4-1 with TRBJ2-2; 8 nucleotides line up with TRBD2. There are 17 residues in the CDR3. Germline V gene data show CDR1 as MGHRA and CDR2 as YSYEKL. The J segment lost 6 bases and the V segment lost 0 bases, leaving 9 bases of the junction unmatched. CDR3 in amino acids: CASSQDGGGGLAGELFF. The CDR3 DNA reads TGCGCCAGCAGCCAAGATGGAGGCGGGGGGTTGGCCGGGGAGCTGTTTTTT.

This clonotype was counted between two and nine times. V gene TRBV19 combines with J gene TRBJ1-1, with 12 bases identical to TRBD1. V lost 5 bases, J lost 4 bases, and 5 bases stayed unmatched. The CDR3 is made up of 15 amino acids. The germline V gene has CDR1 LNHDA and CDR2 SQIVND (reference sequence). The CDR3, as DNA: TGTGCCAGTAGTCCAGGGACAGGGGGCTTCACTGAAGCTTTCTTT. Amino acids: CASSPGTGGFTEAFF.

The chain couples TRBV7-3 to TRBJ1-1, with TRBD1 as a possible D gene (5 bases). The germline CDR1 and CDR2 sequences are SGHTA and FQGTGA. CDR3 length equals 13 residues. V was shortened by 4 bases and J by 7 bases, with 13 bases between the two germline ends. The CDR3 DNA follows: TGTGCCAGCAGCTCCCGGGACCTGGGTGAAGCTTTCTTT. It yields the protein CASSSRDLGEAFF.

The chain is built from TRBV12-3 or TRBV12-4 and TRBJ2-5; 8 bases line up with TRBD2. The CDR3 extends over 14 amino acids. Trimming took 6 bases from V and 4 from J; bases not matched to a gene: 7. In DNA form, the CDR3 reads TGTGCCAGCAGGTCCAGCGGGAGAGGAGAGACCCAGTACTTC. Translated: CASRSSGRGETQYF.

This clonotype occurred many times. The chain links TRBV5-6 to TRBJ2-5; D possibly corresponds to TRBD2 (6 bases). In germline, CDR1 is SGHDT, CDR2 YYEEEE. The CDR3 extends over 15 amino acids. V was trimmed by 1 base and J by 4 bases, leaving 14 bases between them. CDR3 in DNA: TGTGCCAGCAGCTTGACCTCGGGTAGCGGAGAGACCCAGTACTTC. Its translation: CASSLTSGSGETQYF.

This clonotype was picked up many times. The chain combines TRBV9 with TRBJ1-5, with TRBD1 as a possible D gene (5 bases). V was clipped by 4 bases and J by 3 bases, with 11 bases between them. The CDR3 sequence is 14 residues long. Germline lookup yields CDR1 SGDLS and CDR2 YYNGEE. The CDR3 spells CASSPDRVNQPQHF. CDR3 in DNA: TGTGCCAGCAGCCCCGACAGAGTCAATCAGCCCCAGCATTTT. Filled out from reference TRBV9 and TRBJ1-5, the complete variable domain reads DSGVTQTPKHLITATGQRVTLRCSPRSGDLSVYWYQQSLDQGLQFLIQYYNGEERAKGNILERFSAQQFPDLHSELNLSSLELGDSALYFCASSPDRVNQPQHFGDGTRLSIL.

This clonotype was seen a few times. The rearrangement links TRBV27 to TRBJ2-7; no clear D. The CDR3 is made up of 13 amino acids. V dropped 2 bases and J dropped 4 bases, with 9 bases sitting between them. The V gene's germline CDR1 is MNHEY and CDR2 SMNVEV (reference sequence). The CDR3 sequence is CASSLSRPYEQYF. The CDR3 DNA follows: TGTGCCAGCAGTTTAAGCAGGCCGTACGAGCAGTACTTC.

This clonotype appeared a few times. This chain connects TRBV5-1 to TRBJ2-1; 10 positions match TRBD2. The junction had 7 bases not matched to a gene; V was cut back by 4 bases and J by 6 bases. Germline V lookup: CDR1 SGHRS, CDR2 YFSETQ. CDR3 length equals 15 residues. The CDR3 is CASSLLAGAGNEQFF. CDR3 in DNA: TGCGCCAGCAGCCTCCTAGCGGGAGCGGGCAATGAGCAGTTCTTC.

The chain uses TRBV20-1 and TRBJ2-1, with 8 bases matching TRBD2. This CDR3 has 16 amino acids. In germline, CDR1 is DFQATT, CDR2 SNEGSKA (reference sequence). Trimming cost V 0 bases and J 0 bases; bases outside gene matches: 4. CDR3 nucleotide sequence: TGCAGTGCTAGAGATATAGCGGGAAGCTCCTACAATGAGCAGTTCTTC. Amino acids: CSARDIAGSSYNEQFF.

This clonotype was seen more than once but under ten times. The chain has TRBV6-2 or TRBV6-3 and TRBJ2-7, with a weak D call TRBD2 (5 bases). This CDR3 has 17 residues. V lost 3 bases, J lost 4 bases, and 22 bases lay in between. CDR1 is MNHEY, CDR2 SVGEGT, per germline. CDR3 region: CASSYEVGASFLYEQYF. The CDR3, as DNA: TGTGCCAGCAGTTATGAAGTGGGAGCCTCTTTCCTGTACGAGCAGTACTTC.

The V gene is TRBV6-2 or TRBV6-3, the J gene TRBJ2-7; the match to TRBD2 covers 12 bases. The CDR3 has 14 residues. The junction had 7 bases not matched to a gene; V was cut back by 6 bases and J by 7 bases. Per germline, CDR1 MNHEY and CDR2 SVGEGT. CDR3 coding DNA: TGTGCCAGCAGACGACTAGCGGGAGTGAGAGAGCAGTACTTC. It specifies CASRRLAGVREQYF.

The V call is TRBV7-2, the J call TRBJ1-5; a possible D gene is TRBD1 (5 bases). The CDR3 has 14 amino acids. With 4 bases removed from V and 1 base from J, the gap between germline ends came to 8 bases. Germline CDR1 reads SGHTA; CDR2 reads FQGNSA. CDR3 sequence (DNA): TGTGCCAGCAGCTCCTGGGACAGCAATCAGCCCCAGCATTTT. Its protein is CASSSWDSNQPQHF.

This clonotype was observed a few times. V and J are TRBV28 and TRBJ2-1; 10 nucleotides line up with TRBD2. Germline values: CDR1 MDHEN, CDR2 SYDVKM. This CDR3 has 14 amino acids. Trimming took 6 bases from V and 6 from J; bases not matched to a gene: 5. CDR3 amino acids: CASRTLAGANEQFF. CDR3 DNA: TGTGCCAGCAGAACCCTAGCGGGAGCCAATGAGCAGTTCTTC. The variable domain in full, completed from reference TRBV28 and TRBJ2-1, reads DVKVTQSSRYLVKRTGEKVFLECVQDMDHENMFWYRQDPGLGLRLIYFSYDVKMKEKGDIPEGYSVSREKKERFSLILESASTNQTSMYLCASRTLAGANEQFFGPGTRLTVL.

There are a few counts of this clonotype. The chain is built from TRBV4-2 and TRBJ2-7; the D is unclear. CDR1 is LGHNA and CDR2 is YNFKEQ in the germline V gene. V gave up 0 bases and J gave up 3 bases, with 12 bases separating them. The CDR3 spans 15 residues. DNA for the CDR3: TGTGCCAGCAGCCAAGAGAGGAACACCTTCTACGAGCAGTACTTC. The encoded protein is CASSQERNTFYEQYF.

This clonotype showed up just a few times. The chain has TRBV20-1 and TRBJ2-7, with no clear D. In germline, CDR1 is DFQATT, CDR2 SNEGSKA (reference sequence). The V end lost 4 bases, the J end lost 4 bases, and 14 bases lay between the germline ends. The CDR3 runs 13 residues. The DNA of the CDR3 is TGCAGTGCTAACCCGACACCATCTTACGAGCAGTACTTC. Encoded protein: CSANPTPSYEQYF.

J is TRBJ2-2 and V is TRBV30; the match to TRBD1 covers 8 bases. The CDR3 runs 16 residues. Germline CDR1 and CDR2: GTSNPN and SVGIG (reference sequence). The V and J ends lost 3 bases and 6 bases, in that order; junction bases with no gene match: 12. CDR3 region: CAWRVMGRGPPGELFF. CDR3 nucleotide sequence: TGTGCCTGGAGGGTTATGGGCAGGGGGCCCCCCGGGGAGCTGTTTTTT.

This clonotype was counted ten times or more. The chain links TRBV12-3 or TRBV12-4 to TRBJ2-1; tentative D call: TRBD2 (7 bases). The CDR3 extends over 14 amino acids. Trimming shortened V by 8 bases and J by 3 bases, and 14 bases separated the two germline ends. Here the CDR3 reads CASHRGGGYNEQFF. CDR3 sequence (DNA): TGTGCCAGCCACAGAGGGGGGGGCTACAATGAGCAGTTCTTC.

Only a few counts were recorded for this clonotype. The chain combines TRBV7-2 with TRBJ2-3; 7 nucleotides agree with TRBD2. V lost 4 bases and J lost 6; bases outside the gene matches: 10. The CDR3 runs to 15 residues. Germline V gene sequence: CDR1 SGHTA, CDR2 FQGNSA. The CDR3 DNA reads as TGTGCCAGCAGCTACACCGGGACTACAGGCGATACGCAGTATTTT. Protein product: CASSYTGTTGDTQYF.

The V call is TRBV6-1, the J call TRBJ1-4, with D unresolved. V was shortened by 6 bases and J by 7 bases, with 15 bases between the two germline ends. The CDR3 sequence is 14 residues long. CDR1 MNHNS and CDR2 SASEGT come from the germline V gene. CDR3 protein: CASRDEGAGEKLFF. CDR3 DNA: TGTGCCAGCAGGGACGAGGGTGCGGGTGAAAAACTGTTTTTT.